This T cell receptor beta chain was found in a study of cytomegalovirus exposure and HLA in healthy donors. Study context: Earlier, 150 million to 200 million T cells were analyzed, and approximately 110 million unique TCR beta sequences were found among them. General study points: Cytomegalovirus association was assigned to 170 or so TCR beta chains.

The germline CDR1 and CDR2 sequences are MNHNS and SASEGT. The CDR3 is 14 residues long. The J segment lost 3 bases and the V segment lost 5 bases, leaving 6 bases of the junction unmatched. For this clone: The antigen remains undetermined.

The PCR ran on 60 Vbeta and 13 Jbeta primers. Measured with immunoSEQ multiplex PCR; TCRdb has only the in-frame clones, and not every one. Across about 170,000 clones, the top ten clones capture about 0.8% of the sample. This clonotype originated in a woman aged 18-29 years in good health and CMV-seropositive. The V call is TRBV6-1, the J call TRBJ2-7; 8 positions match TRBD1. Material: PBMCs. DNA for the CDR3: TGTGCCAGCAGTCCTCGGACAGGGAGCTACGAGCAGTACTTC. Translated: CASSPRTGSYEQYF.